Described below is a single T cell receptor (beta chain) sequence and its context. Its antigen is still unknown. No base-level quality is on record; no much larger clone is a single base apart. The germline V gene provides CDR1 SQVTM and CDR2 ANQGSEA. The CDR3 has 15 amino acids, counting the end cysteine and phenylalanine. Just the 45-base CDR3 DNA is kept, in frame starting at base 1. Trimmed from V: 4 bases; trimmed from J: 7 bases; junction bases lacking a gene match: 10. The data derive from a study of cytomegalovirus exposure and HLA in healthy donors (dated by TCRdb to about 2017). Notes on the research overall: A later analysis indicated that the roughly 120 validation repertoires were generated on the platform also employed for the approximately 690 repertoires of the first cohort. The study aimed to test whether cataloging public T cell receptors could reveal signatures of past pathogen exposure. In addition to the first cohort of about 650 subjects, a separate validation cohort of about 120 different subjects was used. To predict cytomegalovirus infection status, the study brought together high-throughput TCR immunosequencing, statistical association of individual TCRs with disease status, and machine learning.

Separate from the roughly 660-subject first cohort, the validation cohort of some 130 subjects was the group to which the donors belonged. Library preparation employed the immunoSEQ multiplex PCR assay. In the paper's pipeline: To diagnose cytomegalovirus status from the catalog of TCR beta chain sequences, a statistical classification framework was built. Sourced from immuneACCESS, this table was stored by TCRdb with only in-frame sequences that have V and J called. A share of the clones is absent; for the studies checked, an unresolved V gene accounts for under half, and the remainder has no known explanation. The V and J calls and clone size were taken over from that table, and D and trimming were inferred from the DNA. This sample has about 160,000 clones in its table, and approximately 89% of those were observed once. The top ten constitute 4% to 4.5% of the sample. Study-level results and caveats: The validation cohort had no HLA typing available for a later analysis, so co-occurrence within that cohort was assessed over all 130 or so repertoires. While some public TCRs were present in many individuals, most TCR sequences turned up only very rarely across donors. A later analysis found that TCRs clustered in the first cohort also tended to co-occur in the roughly 120 validation repertoires, with more than 90% of cluster scores above 0. In both the original and validation cohorts, the classifier was reported to diagnose cytomegalovirus status with high specificity and sensitivity. A few of the identified cytomegalovirus-associated TCR beta chains were confirmed in vitro to be specific for cytomegalovirus antigens. The authors suggested that the approach could potentially be extended to other disease states and immunological phenotypes. The study gave a list of 150 to 200 TCR beta chains associated with cytomegalovirus.

Input material: PBMCs. The receptor chain draws on TRBV29-1 and TRBJ1-5, and 10 junctional nucleotides match TRBD1. The receptor was derived from a man younger than 35 in good health and CMV-seropositive. CDR3 region: CSVVDGQGVGQPQHF. The sequenced DNA: TGCAGCGTTGTGGATGGACAGGGGGTAGGGCAGCCCCAGCATTTT.